The 16 T cell receptor beta chains listed next were all sequenced from one sample in a study of T cells expressing NK-cell markers. From the 5' RACE reads, TCRdb lists one entry per CDR3 protein and no DNA. The sample includes over 250,000 distinct CDR3 sequences. Sequences were obtained from blood T cells: a sorted CD56 or NKG2C T cell subset, CD4+ or CD8+ T cells, or bulk PBMC T cells (not recorded which). Receptors were obtained from a woman between 18 and 69 years old in good health.

The chain employs TRBV12-3 or TRBV12-4 and TRBJ1-4; TCRdb's D call of TRBD1 is untestable without DNA. The CDR3 contains 13 residues. The CDR3 protein is CASSLTGFEKLFF.

The CDR3 spells CASSRRGQGAYNEQFF. This chain links TRBV7-2 with TRBJ2-1; as DNA is missing, the TRBD1 call by TCRdb cannot be tested. CDR1 and CDR2 (germline): SGHTA, FQGNSA. The CDR3 runs to 16 residues.

This chain joins TRBV7-9 and TRBJ1-6; TCRdb lists TRBD1, though no DNA is available to test this call. Germline loops: CDR1 SEHNR, CDR2 FQNEAQ (reference sequence). The CDR3 loop spans 14 amino acids. CDR3 region: CASSLDGERSPLHF.

The J gene is TRBJ2-1, the V gene TRBV30; TCRdb returns TRBD2, unconfirmable since there is no DNA. This CDR3 region has 14 residues. Per the germline V gene, CDR1 is GTSNPN and CDR2 is SVGIG (reference sequence). The CDR3 sequence: CAWSVNSGRGEQFF.

The rearrangement uses TRBV7-8 and TRBJ2-7; the TCRdb call, TRBD1, lacks DNA for checking. CDR1 and CDR2 from the germline V gene are SGHVS and FQNEAQ. This CDR3 is 13 amino acids long. CDR3 loop: CASNDGGFYEQYF.

CDR3 region: CASSLQPGLRMNTEAFF. This rearrangement joins TRBV4-3 to TRBJ1-1. Looked up from germline, CDR1 is LGHNA and CDR2 is YSLEER. This CDR3 is 17 amino acids long.

The V and J genes are TRBV7-2 and TRBJ2-2; with no DNA, the TCRdb D assignment of TRBD2 cannot be verified. This CDR3 contains 16 residues. CDR1 and CDR2 (germline): SGHTA, FQGNSA. CDR3 region: CSSSLLAGGAPGELFF.

This chain joins TRBV6-2 or TRBV6-3 and TRBJ2-3; TCRdb's assignment of TRBD2 cannot be checked, as there is no DNA. CDR3 length: 15 residues. The germline V gene encodes CDR1 MNHEY and CDR2 SVGEGT. The CDR3 loop is CASLSGTLSTDTQYF.

The chain carries TRBV5-5 and TRBJ1-5. CDR1 is SGHKS, CDR2 YYEKEE, per germline (reference sequence). There are 14 residues in the CDR3. CDR3 loop: CASSQVPGNQPQHF.

The V gene is TRBV5-5, the J gene TRBJ2-1; TCRdb returns TRBD2, unconfirmable since there is no DNA. This CDR3 has 15 amino acids. Germline V gene sequence: CDR1 SGHKS, CDR2 YYEKEE (reference sequence). The CDR3 here is CASSLRVAGYNEQFF.

The chain recombines TRBV7-2 with TRBJ2-7; TCRdb's D call, TRBD2, is unchecked because there is no DNA. There are 13 residues in the CDR3. Germline V gene sequence: CDR1 SGHTA, CDR2 FQGNSA. The CDR3 region is CASSSGLFSEQYF.

The V call is TRBV5-5, the J call TRBJ2-3; checking the TCRdb D call of TRBD2 is not possible without DNA. The CDR3 has 12 residues. Germline V lookup: CDR1 SGHKS, CDR2 YYEKEE (reference sequence). The CDR3: CASRPLGDTQYF.

The J gene is TRBJ2-3, the V gene TRBV30; TCRdb reports TRBD1, a call that lacks DNA to check it against. Germline V gives CDR1 GTSNPN, CDR2 SVGIG (reference sequence). There are 12 residues in the CDR3. CDR3 protein: CAWTPGQDTQYF.

The CDR3 region is CSASDLQGFSGNTIYF. The V gene is TRBV20-1, the J gene TRBJ1-3; no DNA is available, so the TRBD1 call from TCRdb remains unchecked. CDR3 length: 16 residues. Germline lookup yields CDR1 DFQATT and CDR2 SNEGSKA (reference sequence).

V usage is TRBV10-3 and J usage is TRBJ2-7. CDR1 is ENHRY, CDR2 SYGVKD, per germline. This CDR3 region has 12 residues. CDR3 sequence: CAISERTYEQYF.

The genes are TRBV12-3 or TRBV12-4 and TRBJ1-1. The CDR3 extends over 12 amino acids. CDR3 protein: CASSRLGTEAFF.